Listed below are T cell receptor beta chains from one sample, sequenced in a study of T cells after yellow fever vaccination. TCRdb re-derived calls from the 5' RACE reads in MiXCR, one entry per CDR3 protein. The sample yields about 300,000 distinct CDR3 sequences, 6.5% to 8.5% seen once. This specimen was PBMCs, taken about 49 days after the first yellow fever vaccination. These receptor sequences come from a man aged 18 to 30 who received the YFV17D yellow fever vaccine. CDR3s include the opening cysteine and the closing phenylalanine or tryptophan. D genes are given only for firm matches. Clone size is given for some rows only: seen once, a few or many times, or a class if the clone is expanded.

D gene	J gene	V gene	clone size	CDR3 protein	CDR3 DNA
NA	TRBJ2-1	TRBV7-9	few	CASTRANEQFF	TGTGCCAGCACCAGGGCGAATGAGCAGTTCTTC
NA	TRBJ2-5	TRBV5-1	many	CATGEGRGETQYF	TGCGCGACCGGAGAGGGCCGGGGGGAGACCCAGTACTTC
TRBD1	TRBJ1-2	TRBV12-3/TRBV12-4	many	CASEGAEGYTF	TGTGCCAGCGAGGGGGCTGAGGGCTACACCTTC
TRBD2	TRBJ2-7	TRBV6-5	NA	CASSYGGTSGSYEQYF	TGTGCCAGCAGTTACGGCGGGACTAGCGGCTCCTACGAGCAGTACTTC
TRBD2	TRBJ2-1	TRBV7-9	few	CASSRERGAEQFF	TGTGCCAGCAGCAGAGAGCGGGGGGCAGAACAGTTCTTC
NA	TRBJ1-1	TRBV12-3/TRBV12-4	few	CASRAGTRGHPAFF	TGTGCCAGCAGAGCAGGGACCCGGGGCCACCCAGCTTTCTTT
NA	TRBJ1-4	TRBV5-1	NA	CASSSNGPNVKLFF	TGCGCCAGCAGCTCTAACGGACCGAATGTAAAACTGTTTTTT
TRBD2	TRBJ2-1	TRBV7-6	NA	CASSLTAGGYNEQFF	TGTGCCAGCAGCTTAACTGCGGGGGGATACAATGAGCAGTTCTTC
NA	TRBJ1-1	TRBV6-2/TRBV6-3	NA	CASGERRNTEAFF	TGTGCCAGCGGGGAACGACGGAACACTGAAGCTTTCTTT
TRBD1	TRBJ2-5	TRBV29-1	few	CSVGQEQETQYF	TGCAGCGTGGGACAGGAGCAAGAGACCCAGTACTTC
TRBD1	TRBJ2-5	TRBV5-1	NA	CASSTRPGQGGQEGQYF	TGCGCCAGCAGCACAAGACCGGGACAGGGGGGCCAGGAGGGCCAGTACTTC
NA	TRBJ2-1	TRBV6-5	few	CASSYNPGGPSSSYNEQFF	TGTGCCAGCAGTTACAACCCCGGGGGCCCCTCCTCCAGCTACAATGAGCAGTTCTTC
NA	TRBJ2-3	TRBV12-3/TRBV12-4	few	CASSFPSTDTQYF	TGTGCCAGCAGTTTTCCCAGCACAGATACGCAGTATTTT
NA	TRBJ2-1	TRBV12-3/TRBV12-4	NA	CASSFSEPEQFF	TGTGCCAGCAGTTTCTCGGAACCCGAGCAGTTCTTC
TRBD1	TRBJ1-2	TRBV12-3/TRBV12-4	many	CASSLTGGSWGYTF	TGTGCCAGCAGTCTGACAGGGGGCAGCTGGGGCTACACCTTC
NA	TRBJ2-7	TRBV5-1	many	CASSLGPGSYEQYF	TGCGCCAGCAGCTTGGGGCCCGGTTCCTACGAGCAGTACTTC
NA	TRBJ2-2	TRBV12-3/TRBV12-4	few	CASSRTGTPNTGELFF	TGTGCCAGCAGTCGAACAGGGACCCCGAACACCGGGGAGCTGTTTTTT
TRBD1	TRBJ1-2	TRBV27	NA	CASSLGGRGLGGYTF	TGTGCCAGCAGTTTAGGTGGCAGGGGGCTGGGTGGCTACACCTTC
NA	TRBJ1-1	TRBV6-1	few	CASMVGGREGAEAFF	TGTGCCAGCATGGTAGGGGGGCGGGAGGGCGCTGAAGCTTTCTTT
NA	TRBJ1-1	TRBV11-1	NA	CASSLIADTEAFF	TGTGCCAGCAGCCTAATCGCGGACACTGAAGCTTTCTTT
NA	TRBJ2-3	TRBV7-8	many	CASSPDWGGMYTQYF	TGTGCCAGCAGCCCCGATTGGGGGGGCATGTATACGCAGTATTTT
TRBD1	TRBJ2-5	TRBV5-6	few	CASSPDRGLQETQYF	TGTGCCAGCAGCCCAGACAGGGGGCTACAAGAGACCCAGTACTTC
TRBD2	TRBJ2-3	TRBV9	NA	CASDPGGYQTDTQYF	TGTGCCAGTGACCCCGGGGGGTACCAAACAGATACGCAGTATTTT
NA	TRBJ1-5	TRBV7-2	many	CASSLDRVGQPQHF	TGTGCCAGCAGCTTAGACAGGGTGGGGCAGCCCCAGCATTTT
TRBD1	TRBJ1-2	TRBV6-5	NA	CASSYSGQGVYGYTF	TGTGCCAGCAGTTACTCTGGACAGGGGGTCTATGGCTACACCTTC
TRBD2	TRBJ2-5	TRBV7-9	few	CASSLTSGGPETQYF	TGTGCCAGCAGCTTAACTAGCGGGGGGCCAGAGACCCAGTACTTC
NA	TRBJ2-2	TRBV5-1	few	CASSMSARDDTGELFF	TGCGCCAGCAGCATGTCGGCCAGGGATGACACCGGGGAGCTGTTTTTT
NA	TRBJ2-3	TRBV30	few	CAWSGGNTDTQYF	TGTGCCTGGAGTGGGGGAAACACAGATACGCAGTATTTT
NA	TRBJ2-6	TRBV6-1	NA	CASMAGALKSSGANVLTF	TGTGCCAGCATGGCAGGGGCCCTTAAAAGTTCTGGGGCCAACGTCCTGACTTTC
NA	TRBJ1-1	TRBV5-1	NA	CASSLAFPNTEAFF	TGCGCCAGCAGCTTGGCGTTCCCGAACACTGAAGCTTTCTTT
TRBD2	TRBJ2-3	TRBV5-1	few	CASSRTSPQDTQYF	TGCGCCAGCAGCAGGACTAGTCCCCAAGATACGCAGTATTTT
TRBD1	TRBJ2-3	TRBV5-1	few	CASSSPNPGQGPPDTQYF	TGCGCCAGCAGCTCTCCTAATCCGGGACAGGGGCCGCCAGATACGCAGTATTTT
NA	TRBJ2-7	TRBV29-1	many	CSVEPAGTYEQYF	TGCAGCGTTGAGCCCGCAGGAACCTACGAGCAGTACTTC
NA	TRBJ2-3	TRBV3-1	few	CASSQDQGSTDTQYF	TGTGCCAGCAGCCAAGATCAAGGGAGCACAGATACGCAGTATTTT
NA	TRBJ1-1	TRBV12-3/TRBV12-4	many	CASSSARGLRTEAFF	TGTGCCAGCAGTAGCGCGAGGGGGTTAAGGACTGAAGCTTTCTTT
NA	TRBJ2-1	TRBV29-1	many	CSALPYNEQFF	TGCAGCGCTCTCCCCTACAATGAGCAGTTCTTC
NA	TRBJ2-2	TRBV7-8	NA	CAMSPGRLWCYTGELFF	TGTGCCATGAGCCCGGGGCGGCTCTGGTGCTACACCGGGGAGCTGTTTTTT
TRBD2	TRBJ2-1	TRBV4-1	few	CASSPPGAGGYNEQFF	TGCGCCAGCAGCCCCCCAGGAGCGGGAGGGTACAATGAGCAGTTCTTC
TRBD2	TRBJ2-3	TRBV19	NA	CASRGLAEDTQYF	TGTGCCAGTCGTGGACTAGCGGAGGATACGCAGTATTTT
TRBD1	TRBJ1-1	TRBV9	NA	CASSVWTGGRTEAFF	TGTGCCAGCAGCGTCTGGACAGGGGGTCGCACTGAAGCTTTCTTT
TRBD1	TRBJ1-1	TRBV7-9	few	CASSLDRGITEAFF	TGTGCCAGCAGCCTGGACAGGGGGATCACTGAAGCTTTCTTT